A single sample is the source of the 25 T cell receptor beta chains below, sequenced in a study of CD8+CD57+ T cells in acquired aplastic anemia. It was patients with CD8+CD57+ cell expansion by flow cytometry who were chosen for sequencing. Genomic DNA acted as the template from which TCR beta VDJ combination and CDR3 sequence profiling were carried out. TCRdb itself ran the reads through MiXCR, one entry per CDR3 protein. Among around 210,000 distinct CDR3 sequences listed, 65% were seen once. Sequenced: sorted CD4+, CD8+, or CD8+CD57+ T cells (not recorded which) from PBMCs. These receptors originate from a human donor with aplastic anemia.

V usage is TRBV5-6 and J usage is TRBJ2-3, with 10 positions matching TRBD1. The V gene's germline CDR1 is SGHDT and CDR2 YYEEEE. There are 16 residues in the CDR3. V gave up 0 bases and J gave up 5 bases; unmatched junction bases: 6. Here the CDR3 DNA reads TGTGCCAGCAGCTTGGGGGGGACAGGGGAAGGAGATACGCAGTATTTT. This encodes CASSLGGTGEGDTQYF.

J is TRBJ1-1 and V is TRBV29-1, with TRBD1 as a possible D gene (5 bases). This CDR3 region has 13 residues. Germline CDR1 SQVTM, CDR2 ANQGSEA. DNA of the CDR3: TGCACCCGAGGAGGGGTAGTGAACACTGAAGCTTTCTTT. It yields the protein CTRGGVVNTEAFF.

V is TRBV14 and J is TRBJ2-7, with TRBD2 matching 7 bases. This CDR3 has 14 residues. Germline V gives CDR1 SGHDN, CDR2 FVKESK. With V trimmed by 1 base and J by 2 bases, 2 bases remained unmatched. The CDR3 sequence is CASSQVAGAYEQYF. The CDR3 DNA reads TGTGCCAGCAGCCAAGTGGCGGGAGCCTACGAGCAGTACTTC.

Notes on this clonotype: A junction boundary mismatches the germline segment, possibly from a read error. This chain connects TRBV7-8 to TRBJ2-7, with TRBD1 matching over 7 bases. The CDR3 contains 16 residues. The germline V gene has CDR1 SGHVS and CDR2 FQNEAQ. The CDR3 DNA sequence: TGTGCCAGCAGCTTAGATAGTACAGGGGTCTCCCACGAGCAGTACTTC. It is translated as CASSLDSTGVSHEQYF.

This chain connects TRBV14 to TRBJ1-2; D is unresolved. This CDR3 region has 12 residues. Per the germline V gene, CDR1 is SGHDN and CDR2 is FVKESK. The ends were cut back, 3 bases at V and 8 bases at J, with 10 bases in the middle. The CDR3 bases are TGTGCCAGCAGCCAGGCCTCGGGGGGCTACACCTTC. Translating gives CASSQASGGYTF.

This clonotype was observed a handful of times. This sequence joins TRBV7-9 and TRBJ2-5; the D gene is possibly TRBD2 (6 bases). CDR3 length equals 14 residues. Trimming took off 5 bases at V and 6 bases at J, with 16 bases between the two ends. Germline values: CDR1 SEHNR, CDR2 FQNEAQ (reference sequence). In nucleotides, the CDR3 is TGTGCCAGCAGCCCCGGGACTTCTATGAAGACCCAGTACTTC. It yields the protein CASSPGTSMKTQYF.

The chain couples TRBV7-3 to TRBJ2-5, with D possibly TRBD1 on 5 matching bases. V was clipped by 5 bases and J by 5 bases, with 12 bases between them. Per the germline V gene, CDR1 is SGHTA and CDR2 is FQGTGA. The CDR3 loop spans 13 amino acids. CDR3 bases: TGTGCCAGCAGCCCGGACATCGCCGAGACCCAGTACTTC. This translates into CASSPDIAETQYF.

The rearrangement joins TRBV7-8 to TRBJ2-7, with D tentatively TRBD1 or TRBD2 (5 bases each). The CDR3 is made up of 14 amino acids. Germline CDR1 SGHVS, CDR2 FQNEAQ. V was cut by 6 bases and J by 4 bases, with 16 bases left in between. CDR3 loop: CASRGPGRTYEQYF. The DNA for the CDR3 is TGTGCCAGCAGGGGACCCGGACGGACGTACGAGCAGTACTTC. Supplemented by reference TRBV7-8 and TRBJ2-7, the full variable domain reads GAGVSQSPRYKVAKRGQDVALRCDPISGHVSLFWYQQALGQGPEFLTYFQNEAQLDKSGLPSDRFFAERPEGSVSTLKIQRTQQEDSAVYLCASRGPGRTYEQYFGPGTRLTVT.

This clonotype was observed a single time. The chain links TRBV20-1 to TRBJ2-2; TRBD1 might be the D (6 bases). V lost 6 bases and J lost 6, with 14 bases in between. The length of the CDR3 is 13 residues. Germline CDR1 DFQATT, CDR2 SNEGSKA (reference sequence). This chain's CDR3 is CSATGLRAGELFF. The CDR3 DNA is TGCAGTGCCACAGGGCTAAGGGCCGGGGAGCTGTTTTTT.

Concerning this clonotype itself: A read error may account for a junction end that differs from germline. The chain employs TRBV7-3 and TRBJ2-2, with 9 bases matching TRBD2. Germline-derived CDR1 and CDR2 are SGHTA and FQGTGA. The CDR3 sequence is 13 residues long. The CDR3 sequence: CASSSPLSGGLFF. The CDR3 DNA is TGTGCCAGCAGCAGTCCCCTTAGCGGGGGGCTGTTTTTT.

The V call is TRBV9, the J call TRBJ1-2; TRBD1 matches at 8 bases. This CDR3 is built from 14 residues. The V and J ends lost 4 bases and 5 bases, in that order; junction bases with no gene match: 7. Germline CDR1 reads SGDLS; CDR2 reads YYNGEE. CDR3 nucleotide sequence: TGTGCCAGCAGCTCGCAGGGGGCCAGTTATGGCTACACCTTC. This encodes CASSSQGASYGYTF.

This rearrangement joins TRBV7-8 to TRBJ2-1; D possibly corresponds to TRBD2 (5 bases). Germline CDR1 is SGHVS and CDR2 is FQNEAQ. The CDR3 extends over 13 amino acids. Trimming took 2 bases from V and 10 from J, leaving 12 bases between them. The CDR3 region is CASSLNTGSEQFF. DNA of the CDR3: TGTGCCAGCAGCTTAAACACGGGAAGCGAGCAGTTCTTC.

The V and J genes are TRBV7-3 and TRBJ2-2; D is unclear. The CDR3 sequence is 13 residues long. Germline CDR1 and CDR2: SGHTA and FQGTGA. Trimming removed 5 bases at V and 4 bases at J, with 8 bases between. The CDR3 nucleotides are TGTGCCAGCAGCCCATCGGCCACCGGGGAGCTGTTTTTT. Its translation: CASSPSATGELFF. The full variable domain, rest sourced from reference TRBV7-3 and TRBJ2-2, is GAGVSQTPSNKVTEKGKYVELRCDPISGHTALYWYRQSLGQGPEFLIYFQGTGAADDSGLPNDRFFAVRPEGSVSTLKIQRTERGDSAVYLCASSPSATGELFFGEGSRLTVL.

The chain links TRBV14 to TRBJ2-5; TRBD1 agrees at 10 bases. This CDR3 has 14 amino acids. V was clipped by 5 bases and J by 5 bases; unmatched bases: 5. Germline V gene sequence: CDR1 SGHDN, CDR2 FVKESK. CDR3 protein: CASSLTGGAETQYF. The CDR3 DNA sequence: TGTGCCAGCAGCTTGACAGGGGGCGCGGAGACCCAGTACTTC.

V usage is TRBV5-4 and J usage is TRBJ2-7; 12 positions agree with TRBD2. The length of the CDR3 is 15 residues. V lost 4 bases and J lost 0; bases outside the gene matches: 2. The germline CDR1 and CDR2 sequences are SGHNT and YYREEE (reference sequence). CDR3 nucleotides: TGTGCCAGCAGCGAGGGACTAGCGGGCTCCTACGAGCAGTACTTC. It codes for CASSEGLAGSYEQYF.

The J gene is TRBJ2-7, the V gene TRBV20-1; 9 bases match TRBD2. With 0 bases clipped from V and 4 bases from J, the junction kept 10 bases outside the gene matches. This CDR3 contains 16 residues. From germline, CDR1 is DFQATT and CDR2 SNEGSKA (reference sequence). The CDR3 here is CSARDRNSGSRYEQYF. The CDR3 DNA follows: TGCAGTGCTAGAGATCGGAATAGCGGGAGTAGGTACGAGCAGTACTTC.

The chain joins TRBV2 to TRBJ2-2, with D tentatively TRBD1 (5 bases). Trimming stripped 1 base from V and 0 bases from J, with 6 bases between. The CDR3 loop spans 15 amino acids. Looked up from germline, CDR1 is SNHLY and CDR2 is FYNNEI. The CDR3 region is CASSEVRANTGELFF. The CDR3 DNA reads TGTGCCAGCAGTGAAGTCAGGGCGAACACCGGGGAGCTGTTTTTT.

The V and J genes are TRBV5-1 and TRBJ2-7, with 7 bases lining up with TRBD2. Germline V lookup: CDR1 SGHRS, CDR2 YFSETQ. V lost 4 bases, J lost 0 bases, and 7 bases stayed unmatched. This CDR3 contains 15 residues. The CDR3, as DNA: TGCGCCAGCAGCGAAGAGCGGGGCAGCTCCTACGAGCAGTACTTC. Translation gives CASSEERGSSYEQYF.

This clonotype has only a few counts. The V call is TRBV24-1, the J call TRBJ2-7; unclear D gene. CDR1 KGHDR and CDR2 SFDVKD come from the germline V gene. The CDR3 length is 13 residues. Trimming cost V 1 base and J 0 bases, with 3 bases left between them. CDR3: CATSDLNSYEQYF. CDR3 in DNA: TGTGCCACCAGTGATTTAAACTCCTACGAGCAGTACTTC.

V usage is TRBV10-3 and J usage is TRBJ2-3, with D perhaps TRBD2 (5 bases). CDR3 length: 15 residues. Per the germline V gene, CDR1 is ENHRY and CDR2 is SYGVKD. V gave up 2 bases and J gave up 7 bases, with 16 bases separating them. The CDR3 spells CAISETSRTAYTQYF. CDR3 DNA sequence: TGTGCCATCAGTGAGACCTCCAGGACTGCCTATACGCAGTATTTT.

The J gene is TRBJ2-2, the V gene TRBV10-3, with D possibly matching TRBD1 (6 bases). Between the trimmed V and J ends, which lost 10 bases and 2 bases, there was a span of 14 bases. The germline gives CDR1 ENHRY, CDR2 SYGVKD. CDR3 size: 14 residues. The CDR3 sequence is CANTDSLNTGELFF. DNA for the CDR3: TGTGCCAACACGGACAGTCTCAACACCGGGGAGCTGTTTTTT.

The chain carries TRBV29-1 and TRBJ2-7, with D perhaps TRBD2 (6 bases). This CDR3 has 14 residues. CDR1 is SQVTM, CDR2 ANQGSEA, per germline. V lost 5 bases to trimming and J lost 7 bases, with 21 bases between them. Here the CDR3 DNA reads TGCAGCGTTCGTCCCGTGACTAGTTCGGGGGAGCAGTACTTC. This translates into CSVRPVTSSGEQYF.

V and J are TRBV15 and TRBJ2-7, with a possible D match to TRBD1 (5 bases). This CDR3 comprises 15 residues. Germline V gives CDR1 LNHNV, CDR2 YYDKDF (reference sequence). Trimming removed 5 bases at V and 0 bases at J, with 14 bases between. The CDR3 protein is CATSPGIDSSYEQYF. The CDR3 DNA reads as TGTGCCACCAGCCCAGGGATCGATAGCTCCTACGAGCAGTACTTC.

This clonotype was detected many times. The chain recombines TRBV6-1 with TRBJ1-1; 8 bases match TRBD1. J gave up 3 bases and V 11 bases, and 11 bases lay outside the gene matches. Germline V gene sequence: CDR1 MNHNS, CDR2 SASEGT. This CDR3 is built from 14 residues. CDR3 sequence reads: CALFPDREDTEAFF. The CDR3 DNA follows: TGTGCCCTCTTCCCGGACAGGGAGGACACTGAAGCTTTCTTT.

The chain employs TRBV15 and TRBJ2-7; no firm D call. CDR3 length equals 14 residues. From germline, CDR1 is LNHNV and CDR2 YYDKDF (reference sequence). V was clipped by 0 bases and J by 2 bases, with 8 bases between them. In DNA form, the CDR3 reads TGTGCCACCAGCAGAGAGCTAGGTGCCTACGAGCAGTACTTC. It encodes CATSRELGAYEQYF. Using reference TRBV15 and TRBJ2-7 for the parts outside the CDR3, the full variable domain is DAMVIQNPRYQVTQFGKPVTLSCSQTLNHNVMYWYQQKSSQAPKLLFHYYDKDFNNEADTPDNFQSRRPNTSFCFLDIRSPGLGDTAMYLCATSRELGAYEQYFGPGTRLTVT.